A selection of T cell receptor beta chains follows, all from one sample in a study of blood T cells in healthy people across ages. Using its own MiXCR run on the 5' RACE reads, TCRdb lists one record per CDR3 protein. The sample shows 1,100,000 or so distinct CDR3 sequences, under 55% of them seen only once. The sample consisted of blood. These receptors all stem from a woman aged 55-75 years in good health. Both conserved end residues are part of each CDR3. The D gene is left open where the match is weak. Clone sizes are given selectively: once, few, many, or a class where the clone is expanded.

V: TRBV20-1
D: NA
size: NA
CDR3: CSARDVVFDYNEQFF

V: TRBV10-1
D: TRBD1
size: few
CDR3: CASSYRGSKFF

V: TRBV5-6
D: TRBD2
size: NA
CDR3: CASSQLAKNTGELFF

V: TRBV2
D: TRBD1
size: few
CDR3: CASSENTGAGEKLFF

V: TRBV2
D: NA
size: NA
CDR3: CASSERTANTGELFF

V: TRBV14
D: TRBD2
size: few
CDR3: CASSQVDQRGTQYF

V: TRBV5-1
D: TRBD2
size: NA
CDR3: CASSTGTSGSRYNEQFF

V: TRBV6-2/TRBV6-3
D: TRBD2
size: NA
CDR3: CASSYSGGRGVEQYF

V: TRBV10-3
D: NA
size: many
CDR3: CAIKTGQQMNTEAFF

V: TRBV1
D: NA
size: NA
CDR3: CTSSPGLNTEAFF

V: TRBV10-3
D: NA
size: NA
CDR3: CAISVSQRFTDTQYF

V: TRBV7-8
D: NA
size: NA
CDR3: CASSLVRGARYEQYF

V: TRBV20-1
D: NA
size: few
CDR3: CSASLELASYEQYF

V: TRBV28
D: NA
size: NA
CDR3: CASTSTREQFF

V: TRBV28
D: TRBD1
size: NA
CDR3: CASTQGGGIGNSPLHF

V: TRBV4-2
D: TRBD2
size: few
CDR3: CASSQAVGLAGDGETQYF

V: TRBV27
D: NA
size: few
CDR3: CASGRGPSGANVLTF

V: TRBV2
D: TRBD1
size: NA
CDR3: CASSEAGDRGHHYEQYF

V: TRBV2
D: TRBD1
size: NA
CDR3: CASSSLGQGEKFF

V: TRBV7-9
D: TRBD1
size: few
CDR3: CASSPGQGPEQYF

V: TRBV20-1
D: TRBD2
size: few
CDR3: CSAREDAGVETQYF

V: TRBV7-2
D: TRBD2
size: NA
CDR3: CATRPRGLAGVSTTGELFF

V: TRBV3-1
D: NA
size: NA
CDR3: CASRDPGRDTQYF

V: TRBV27
D: TRBD2
size: few
CDR3: CASSPRTSGRAEQFF

V: TRBV20-1
D: TRBD2
size: NA
CDR3: CSAPPLAGYSGANVLTF

V: TRBV7-8
D: TRBD2
size: few
CDR3: CASSLAPGLTSSYEQYF

V: TRBV5-1
D: TRBD1
size: NA
CDR3: CASSQPGQGRADTQYF

V: TRBV19
D: TRBD2
size: NA
CDR3: CASYPPGLAGVTGELFF

V: TRBV20-1
D: NA
size: few
CDR3: CSARMVDTQYF

V: TRBV5-1
D: NA
size: NA
CDR3: CASTFAGRGTDTQYF

V: TRBV5-1
D: TRBD1
size: NA
CDR3: CASSIQGASPTDTQYF

V: TRBV12-3/TRBV12-4
D: NA
size: NA
CDR3: CASILVRNEQFF

V: TRBV6-5
D: TRBD1
size: NA
CDR3: CASTGVTNTEAFF

V: TRBV7-2
D: NA
size: few
CDR3: CASTWYLEAGYNEQFF

V: TRBV11-2
D: NA
size: NA
CDR3: CASSRGPVESQETQFF

V: TRBV20-1
D: NA
size: NA
CDR3: CSGAGETKNIQYF

V: TRBV29-1
D: TRBD1
size: once
CDR3: CSVGRQTGGRNEQYF

V: TRBV5-1
D: NA
size: NA
CDR3: CASSTTGQNTEAFF

V: TRBV6-6
D: NA
size: few
CDR3: CASSYLAAENYEQYF

V: TRBV6-1
D: TRBD1
size: few
CDR3: CASSEVKGAGDTQYF

V: TRBV15
D: TRBD1
size: NA
CDR3: CATSRGTGRQDTQYF

V: TRBV21-1
D: NA
size: few
CDR3: CASSKEELRLAVYYEQYF

V: TRBV6-1
D: NA
size: NA
CDR3: CASSLTAAAASSSYNGQFF

V: TRBV25-1
D: TRBD1
size: NA
CDR3: CASSDRASYDEQFF

V: TRBV4-2
D: TRBD2
size: NA
CDR3: CANSQDLAGDNEQFF

V: TRBV2
D: TRBD2
size: NA
CDR3: CATGLPANEQFF

V: TRBV12-3/TRBV12-4
D: TRBD1
size: few
CDR3: CASSREGQGTETQYF

V: TRBV6-5
D: NA
size: few
CDR3: CASSLSAKGSYGYTF

V: TRBV10-3
D: NA
size: few
CDR3: CAISSRQTVQETQYF

V: TRBV30
D: TRBD2
size: NA
CDR3: CAYLAGDGSYNEQFF